This note documents a single TCR beta chain sequence. Antigen: not known. From the RT-PCR reads, TCRdb called clonotypes with MiXCR, one entry per CDR3 protein. The sample holds 700,000 to 800,000 distinct CDR3 sequences, 18% seen once. Trimming took off 0 bases at V and 1 base at J, with 16 bases between the two ends. Germline values: CDR1 DFQATT, CDR2 SNEGSKA (reference sequence). The CDR3 length is 16 residues. The source of the sample is a study of response to subunit inactivated influenza vaccine. Findings and caveats of the study: Each seasonal influenza vaccination, the authors suggested, recruits few new T cells.

The V call is TRBV20-1, the J call TRBJ2-7; perhaps TRBD2 as D (5 bases). This receptor was obtained from a man aged 45-65 years who received an inactivated influenza vaccine. The sequencing here drew on PBMCs from blood, taken more than 4 days after vaccination. CDR3 in amino acids: CSARERGRRSSYEQYF. The DNA of the CDR3 is TGCAGTGCTAGAGAACGGGGTCGGAGATCATCCTACGAGCAGTACTTC.